One T cell receptor beta chain is described in this entry. Its antigen is currently unknown. The data stem from a study of cytomegalovirus exposure and HLA in healthy donors. Across the study: Of about 390 genotyped donors, around 86% grouped in the Caucasian-associated ancestry cluster.

Amplification used 60 Vbeta primers and 13 Jbeta primers. This table comes from immunoSEQ multiplex PCR, and its TCRdb copy is limited to in-frame clones, with some not included. The sample has roughly 150,000 clones; about four fifths are singletons. The CDR3 runs to 18 residues. The germline gives CDR1 SGHRS, CDR2 YFSETQ. After removal of 4 bases from V and 0 bases from J, the junction contained 10 bases not matched to a gene. General study points: A later analysis reported that several of the most significant clusters appeared to be linked to common viral pathogens, among them Epstein-Barr virus. A previous analysis found most TCR beta V segments productive roughly 87% or roughly 30% of the time.

The donors gave bone marrow, and they were healthy. This chain uses TRBV5-1 with TRBJ2-1, with TRBD2 identical over 10 bases. The source is a male donor in good health and CMV-seropositive. Sequencing was performed on PBMCs. Here the CDR3 reads CASSAWGSSGGSYNEQFF. The CDR3 nucleotides read TGCGCCAGCAGCGCATGGGGTTCTAGCGGGGGCTCCTACAATGAGCAGTTCTTC.